The 8 T cell receptor beta chains below were found in one sample sequenced in a study of T cell responses to AZD1222 COVID-19 vaccine. Only in-frame clones appear in the TCRdb table, and some are missing; sequencing was by immunoSEQ multiplex PCR. Found here are roughly 82,000 clones, about 85% of them singletons; the top ten hold less than 15%. The sequences come from peripheral blood, collected on day 0 of AZD1222 vaccination. Every receptor here comes from an adult in good health.

This clone was observed a handful of times. The chain combines TRBV30 with TRBJ2-2, with D unclear. V lost 3 bases and J 3 bases, leaving 17 bases between the germline ends. This CDR3 region has 16 residues. Germline V CDR1 and CDR2: GTSNPN, SVGIG (reference sequence). The CDR3 DNA reads TGTGCCTGGAGATTAGGTGACTCACGGGACACCGGGGAGCTGTTTTTT. Protein: CAWRLGDSRDTGELFF.

The chain has TRBV27 and TRBJ1-3, with D tentatively TRBD1 (5 bases). Germline loops: CDR1 MNHEY, CDR2 SMNVEV (reference sequence). This CDR3 spans 15 amino acids. V was trimmed by 4 bases and J by 1 base, leaving 11 bases between them. The chain's CDR3 is CASSSLTGSGNTIYF. The CDR3 nucleotides are TGTGCCAGCAGTTCCCTTACAGGTTCTGGAAACACCATATATTTT.

The chain employs TRBV28 and TRBJ1-2; maybe TRBD1 (6 bases). The CDR3 is 13 amino acids. V shed 8 bases and J shed 3 bases, with 13 bases lying between them. The V gene's germline CDR1 is MDHEN and CDR2 SYDVKM. Here the CDR3 DNA reads TGTGCCAGCGAGAGGGGGGCGTACTATGGCTACACCTTC. Encoded protein: CASERGAYYGYTF.

The chain employs TRBV9 and TRBJ2-3, with 9 bases lining up with TRBD2. V gave up 4 bases and J gave up 7 bases; unmatched junction bases: 16. This CDR3 region has 17 residues. Per germline, CDR1 SGDLS and CDR2 YYNGEE. In nucleotides, the CDR3 is TGTGCCAGCAGCCCCGGGGGGCTAGCGGGGAACTCCTATACGCAGTATTTT. It codes for CASSPGGLAGNSYTQYF.

J is TRBJ1-4 and V is TRBV6-6; 9 bases agree with TRBD1. This CDR3 contains 18 residues. Germline V lookup: CDR1 MNHNY, CDR2 SVGAGI (reference sequence). The trim removed 5 bases at V and 4 bases at J, leaving 14 bases unmatched. DNA for the CDR3: TGTGCCAGCAGTCTATTCTGGGGAACAGGGGGCGGTAATGAAAAACTGTTTTTT. Translation: CASSLFWGTGGGNEKLFF.

This chain joins TRBV11-2 and TRBJ2-3, with D unresolved. The length of the CDR3 is 14 residues. Germline V CDR1 and CDR2: SGHAT, FQNNGV. V lost 4 bases, J lost 4 bases, and 12 bases lay in between. The CDR3 nucleotides read TGTGCCAGCAGCTCCCCGGACCGAGCAGATACGCAGTATTTT. Its protein product is CASSSPDRADTQYF.

J is TRBJ1-2 and V is TRBV18; 10 bases are shared with TRBD1. J lost 2 bases, V lost 6 bases, and 3 bases had no gene match. CDR3 length: 14 residues. Germline V CDR1 and CDR2: KGHSH, LQKENI. The CDR3 region has the DNA TGTGCCAGCTCCCCGGACAGGGGGAACTATGGCTACACCTTC. This gives the protein CASSPDRGNYGYTF. Full variable domain (remainder filled in from reference TRBV18 and TRBJ1-2): NAGVMQNPRHLVRRRGQEARLRCSPMKGHSHVYWYRQLPEEGLKFMVYLQKENIIDESGMPKERFSAEFPKEGPSILRIQQVVRGDSAAYFCASSPDRGNYGYTFGSGTRLTVV.

The rearrangement uses TRBV5-8 and TRBJ1-1, with D possibly TRBD1 on 5 matching bases. The germline V gene has CDR1 SGHTS and CDR2 YDEGEE. The CDR3 is made up of 14 amino acids. V lost 2 bases, J lost 3 bases, and 11 bases lay in between. For the CDR3, the DNA is TGTGCCAGCAGCTTTCAGGGTTTTGACACTGAAGCTTTCTTT. It is translated as CASSFQGFDTEAFF.